The following is a T cell receptor beta chain sequence with its context. What it recognizes is unknown. The entry originates in a study of cytomegalovirus exposure and HLA in healthy donors. The study's findings and limits: Beyond CMV serostatus, there was no information to go on about immune exposure. High sensitivity and specificity were reportedly achieved when the classifier diagnosed cytomegalovirus status.

With 60 Vbeta and 13 Jbeta primers, the PCR was carried out. The assay was immunoSEQ multiplex PCR, and TCRdb's table has in-frame clones only and misses some. This sample has a few hundred thousand clones, with around nine tenths found just once. Germline loops: CDR1 MGHRA, CDR2 YSYEKL. This CDR3 has 13 amino acids. The sequenced sample consisted of PBMCs. The sequence came from a girl aged 2-10 years in good health and CMV-seronegative. The V call is TRBV4-1, the J call TRBJ2-5; D is possibly TRBD1 (6 bases). The end of the DNA aligns better with TRBJ2-7, so the J call may be wrong. CDR3: CASSLGTQYEQYF. The CDR3 nucleotides are TGCGCCAGCAGCCTCGGGACACAGTACGAGCAGTACTTC.